Shown below are 32 T cell receptor beta chains from a single sample sequenced in a study of T cell repertoires in cytomegalovirus infection. From the reads, TCRdb called clonotypes with MiXCR, one entry per CDR3 protein. The sample shows 510,000 or so distinct CDR3 sequences, 26% of them seen only once. Sequencing used PBMCs. All receptors come from a human donor in good health (CMV status not recorded). Some clones in this sample may be carry-over from other donors' samples.

V is TRBV2 and J is TRBJ2-3, with TRBD2 matching over 8 bases. The CDR3 is 15 residues long. Germline lookup yields CDR1 SNHLY and CDR2 FYNNEI. Unmatched junction bases numbered 6, after V lost 7 bases and J lost 0 bases. CDR3 in DNA: TGTGCCAGCAAAACTAGCGGTTCTAGCACAGATACGCAGTATTTT. Translated, it gives CASKTSGSSTDTQYF.

The chain carries TRBV12-3 or TRBV12-4 and TRBJ1-4, with TRBD1 identical over 8 bases. Trimming cost V 3 bases and J 8 bases; bases outside gene matches: 5. The CDR3 loop spans 14 amino acids. The CDR3, as DNA: TGTGCCAGCAGTTTCAGGGGGCTGGGGGAAAAACTGTTTTTT. Amino acid sequence: CASSFRGLGEKLFF.

V and J are TRBV30 and TRBJ1-2; TRBD1 matches at 10 bases. Germline assignment: CDR1 GTSNPN and CDR2 SVGIG (reference sequence). V was clipped by 3 bases and J by 5 bases; unmatched bases: 3. CDR3 length: 13 amino acids. In DNA form, the CDR3 reads TGTGCCTGGAGGAGGGACAGGGGTTATGGCTACACCTTC. Residues: CAWRRDRGYGYTF.

This clonotype showed up many times. The chain recombines TRBV11-2 with TRBJ1-5; TRBD1 matches at 11 bases. Per germline, CDR1 SGHAT and CDR2 FQNNGV. The CDR3 runs to 17 residues. Losses at the gene ends were 5 bases for V and 0 bases for J; bases not matched to a gene: 6. In DNA, the CDR3 is TGTGCCAGCAGCCCCCGGACAGGGGGCTATAGCAATCAGCCCCAGCATTTT. Amino acids: CASSPRTGGYSNQPQHF. The entire variable domain, with the rest obtained from reference TRBV11-2 and TRBJ1-5, is as follows: EAGVAQSPRYKIIEKRQSVAFWCNPISGHATLYWYQQILGQGPKLLIQFQNNGVVDDSQLPKDRFSAERLKGVDSTLKIQPAKLEDSAVYLCASSPRTGGYSNQPQHFGDGTRLSIL.

The chain has TRBV11-3 and TRBJ2-3, with 10 bases matching TRBD2. V gave up 5 bases and J gave up 2 bases; unmatched junction bases: 16. CDR3 length: 19 residues. Germline CDR1 SGHNT, CDR2 YENEEA. The CDR3 region is CASSPSKLAGGFFTDTQYF. CDR3 sequence (DNA): TGTGCCAGCAGCCCGTCCAAATTAGCGGGAGGTTTCTTCACAGATACGCAGTATTTT.

The V gene is TRBV7-3, the J gene TRBJ2-3; the D gene could be TRBD1 or TRBD2 (6 bases each). Trimming took 8 bases from V and 5 from J, leaving 20 bases between them. The CDR3 is made up of 15 amino acids. Germline loops: CDR1 SGHTA, CDR2 FQGTGA. The CDR3 loop is CASSQEGGGKDTQYF. CDR3 coding DNA: TGTGCCAGCTCCCAGGAGGGGGGAGGCAAAGATACGCAGTATTTT.

The chain joins TRBV9 to TRBJ1-2; 7 bases agree with TRBD1. J gave up 2 bases and V 4 bases, and 8 bases lay outside the gene matches. The CDR3 is made up of 15 amino acids. Germline-derived CDR1 and CDR2 are SGDLS and YYNGEE. In DNA form, the CDR3 reads TGTGCCAGCAGCCTAGGGTTGGGACAGAACTATGGCTACACCTTC. It translates to CASSLGLGQNYGYTF.

This clonotype was counted a few times. The rearrangement joins TRBV6-2 or TRBV6-3 to TRBJ2-1; TRBD2 might be the D (6 bases). V was cut by 2 bases and J by 7 bases, with 12 bases left in between. The CDR3 sequence is 14 residues long. Germline V CDR1 and CDR2: MNHEY, SVGEGT. The CDR3 loop is CASSYGGSANEQFF. DNA of the CDR3: TGTGCCAGCAGTTACGGGGGGTCGGCAAATGAGCAGTTCTTC.

This clonotype has ten or more counts. The rearrangement joins TRBV6-1 to TRBJ2-3, with TRBD2 matching 7 bases. The CDR3 totals 16 residues. V shed 6 bases and J 1 base; nucleotides not matched to a gene: 10. CDR1 and CDR2 (germline): MNHNS, SASEGT. CDR3: CASSTTPGGGTDTQYF. The CDR3 coding sequence is TGTGCCAGCAGCACTACTCCGGGGGGAGGCACAGATACGCAGTATTTT.

The gene calls are TRBV19 and TRBJ2-3; D not resolved. V dropped 0 bases and J dropped 4 bases, with 2 bases sitting between them. Per the germline V gene, CDR1 is LNHDA and CDR2 is SQIVND (reference sequence). The CDR3 consists of 12 residues. The CDR3 loop reads CASSIEADTQYF. The CDR3 coding sequence is TGTGCCAGTAGTATAGAGGCAGATACGCAGTATTTT.

This clonotype was counted at least ten times. The chain couples TRBV7-6 to TRBJ2-1; TRBD2 agrees at 11 bases. Germline V gene lookup returns CDR1 SGHVS and CDR2 FNYEAQ. The CDR3 is made up of 16 amino acids. Trimming cost V 6 bases and J 6 bases; bases outside gene matches: 10. The CDR3 DNA reads TGTGCCAGCAGTTCCCGGACTAGCGGGTACGCCAATGAGCAGTTCTTC. It codes for CASSSRTSGYANEQFF.

This clonotype was seen only a few times. This chain connects TRBV6-1 to TRBJ2-6; 7 positions agree with TRBD1. The CDR3 spans 15 residues. With V trimmed by 8 bases and J by 0 bases, 4 bases remained unmatched. Germline V gene sequence: CDR1 MNHNS, CDR2 SASEGT. The CDR3 reads CASGTASSGANVLTF. Written as DNA, the CDR3 is TGTGCCAGCGGGACAGCGAGCTCTGGGGCCAACGTCCTGACTTTC.

The V and J genes are TRBV19 and TRBJ2-3; D might be TRBD2 (5 bases). The germline gives CDR1 LNHDA, CDR2 SQIVND (reference sequence). The CDR3 is made up of 14 amino acids. V lost 1 base, J lost 3 bases, and 8 bases lay in between. The CDR3 is CASSIVPGTDTQYF. CDR3 in DNA: TGTGCCAGTAGTATAGTCCCGGGGACAGATACGCAGTATTTT.

The V call is TRBV9, the J call TRBJ1-5; D call uncertain. Germline values: CDR1 SGDLS, CDR2 YYNGEE. This CDR3 has 14 amino acids. V was shortened by 3 bases and J by 7 bases, with 14 bases between the two germline ends. The CDR3 DNA follows: TGTGCCAGCAGCGAGGGCCCAGGAAGCCAGCCCCAGCATTTT. This translates into CASSEGPGSQPQHF.

This chain joins TRBV4-1 and TRBJ2-3; maybe TRBD1 (5 bases). CDR1 MGHRA and CDR2 YSYEKL come from the germline V gene. The CDR3 runs to 15 residues. The V end lost 1 base, the J end lost 5 bases, and 13 bases lay between the germline ends. The CDR3 protein is CASSQGRAQGDTQYF. The DNA of the CDR3 is TGCGCCAGCAGCCAAGGACGGGCCCAGGGAGATACGCAGTATTTT.

This clonotype was detected a few times. The V gene is TRBV2, the J gene TRBJ2-3; 11 positions agree with TRBD2. From germline, CDR1 is SNHLY and CDR2 FYNNEI. The CDR3 sequence is 15 residues long. The trim removed 6 bases at V and 3 bases at J, leaving 5 bases unmatched. The CDR3 DNA sequence: TGTGCCAGCAGGCAGGGACTAGCGGAAACAGATACGCAGTATTTT. It is translated as CASRQGLAETDTQYF. Based on the CDR3 plus reference TRBV2 and TRBJ2-3, the full variable domain is EPEVTQTPSHQVTQMGQEVILRCVPISNHLYFYWYRQILGQKVEFLVSFYNNEISEKSEIFDDQFSVERPDGSNFTLKIRSTKLEDSAMYFCASRQGLAETDTQYFGPGTRLTVL.

This clonotype showed up just a few times. V and J are TRBV27 and TRBJ2-2; 13 bases fit TRBD2. Germline trimming cut 8 bases from V and 1 base from J; bases unmatched to any gene: 7. Germline CDR1 and CDR2: MNHEY and SMNVEV (reference sequence). The CDR3 runs to 17 residues. The CDR3 DNA sequence: TGTGCCAGCTCCCGGACTAGCGGGAGTCAGAACACCGGGGAGCTGTTTTTT. This encodes CASSRTSGSQNTGELFF.

V usage is TRBV28 and J usage is TRBJ1-4; 10 nucleotides agree with TRBD1. The J segment lost 6 bases and the V segment lost 5 bases, leaving 6 bases of the junction unmatched. In germline, CDR1 is MDHEN, CDR2 SYDVKM. This CDR3 region has 15 residues. CDR3 in DNA: TGTGCCAGCAGTCCAGCAGGGACAGGGGATGAAAAACTGTTTTTT. Translation: CASSPAGTGDEKLFF.

CDR3 DNA sequence: TGCAGCGTTGACGAAGATACGCAGTATTTT. Translated, it gives CSVDEDTQYF. The rearrangement links TRBV29-1 to TRBJ2-3, with D hard to call. V dropped 3 bases and J dropped 5 bases, with 3 bases sitting between them. CDR3 length: 10 residues. Germline CDR1 is SQVTM and CDR2 is ANQGSEA.

The chain carries TRBV7-9 and TRBJ1-4, with D perhaps TRBD1 (6 bases). V lost 5 bases and J lost 4, with 11 bases in between. The CDR3 has 14 amino acids. Looked up from germline, CDR1 is SEHNR and CDR2 is FQNEAQ (reference sequence). In DNA, the CDR3 is TGTGCCAGCAGCCCGGGGGCGAGTAATGAAAAACTGTTTTTT. It codes for CASSPGASNEKLFF.

In its sample, this clonotype was seen many times. The chain has TRBV4-1 and TRBJ1-6, with D possibly TRBD1 on 5 matching bases. The germline V and J ends were trimmed by 0 bases and 7 bases, with 16 bases remaining between them. CDR3 length equals 17 residues. The germline gives CDR1 MGHRA, CDR2 YSYEKL. As DNA, the CDR3 is TGCGCCAGCAGCCAAGATCGAGGGGCAGGGAGAAATTCACCCCTCCACTTT. Translating it yields CASSQDRGAGRNSPLHF.

The chain carries TRBV10-3 and TRBJ2-3; weak D call: TRBD1 (5 bases). The V end was cut by 5 bases, the J end by 3 bases, with 12 bases between. The CDR3 extends over 14 amino acids. Germline lookup yields CDR1 ENHRY and CDR2 SYGVKD. The CDR3 sequence: CAISSGSGTDTQYF. CDR3 nucleotides: TGTGCCATCAGTTCAGGGTCAGGAACAGATACGCAGTATTTT.

This clonotype was seen only a few times. The V and J genes are TRBV24-1 and TRBJ2-3; TRBD1 aligns across 10 bases. Germline-derived CDR1 and CDR2 are KGHDR and SFDVKD. This CDR3 spans 19 amino acids. Trimming cost V 3 bases and J 0 bases; bases outside gene matches: 11. The CDR3 loop reads CATSDVTGTGDTSTDTQYF. The CDR3 DNA follows: TGTGCCACCAGTGATGTTACCGGGACAGGGGATACTAGCACAGATACGCAGTATTTT.

V and J are TRBV7-9 and TRBJ1-5; weak D call: TRBD1 (6 bases). This CDR3 has 16 amino acids. Germline values: CDR1 SEHNR, CDR2 FQNEAQ (reference sequence). Trimming shortened V by 1 base and J by 3 bases, and 13 bases separated the two germline ends. CDR3 sequence reads: CASSLVGGAPNQPQHF. The CDR3 DNA sequence: TGTGCCAGCAGCTTAGTGGGGGGGGCTCCCAATCAGCCCCAGCATTTT.

This clonotype was observed a few times. This sequence joins TRBV14 and TRBJ2-1, with 8 bases matching TRBD2. V gave up 4 bases and J gave up 1 base; unmatched junction bases: 9. Germline V CDR1 and CDR2: SGHDN, FVKESK. The CDR3 runs 17 residues. CDR3: CASSPQPASGSYNEQFF. CDR3 bases: TGTGCCAGCAGCCCACAACCTGCTAGCGGGTCCTACAATGAGCAGTTCTTC.

This chain links TRBV28 with TRBJ1-4; D gene ambiguous. The CDR3 runs to 13 residues. From germline, CDR1 is MDHEN and CDR2 SYDVKM. Trimming shortened V by 7 bases and J by 0 bases, and 6 bases separated the two germline ends. Here the CDR3 reads CASNPPTNEKLFF. The CDR3 DNA reads as TGTGCCAGCAACCCTCCAACTAATGAAAAACTGTTTTTT.

V gene TRBV10-3 combines with J gene TRBJ2-1, with TRBD2 as a possible D gene (5 bases). The CDR3 contains 13 residues. The ends were cut back, 2 bases at V and 8 bases at J, with 10 bases in the middle. Looked up from germline, CDR1 is ENHRY and CDR2 is SYGVKD. The DNA for the CDR3 is TGTGCCATCAGTGAGAATTTCGGGGATGAGCAGTTCTTC. This gives the protein CAISENFGDEQFF.

This clonotype occurred many times. The J gene is TRBJ2-4, the V gene TRBV7-2; the D call may be TRBD1 or TRBD2 (5 bases each). CDR3 length equals 12 residues. The V end lost 5 bases, the J end lost 9 bases, and 11 bases lay between the germline ends. Per germline, CDR1 SGHTA and CDR2 FQGNSA. CDR3 in DNA: TGTGCCAGCAGCGTTACAGGAGGCATTCAGTACTTC. Translated: CASSVTGGIQYF.

This clonotype was detected ten times or more. In nucleotides, the CDR3 is TGTGCCATCAGTCGACAGGGCCTCTCTGGAAACACCATATATTTT. Protein sequence: CAISRQGLSGNTIYF. The chain couples TRBV10-3 to TRBJ1-3, with 7 bases aligning to TRBD1. The germline V gene encodes CDR1 ENHRY and CDR2 SYGVKD. The CDR3 has 15 amino acids. V lost 5 bases to trimming and J lost 0 bases; unmatched junction nucleotides: 4.

This clonotype was seen repeatedly, ten times or more. The rearrangement links TRBV7-2 to TRBJ1-2, with D perhaps TRBD1 (5 bases). With 2 bases removed from V and 5 bases from J, the gap between germline ends came to 21 bases. Germline lookup yields CDR1 SGHTA and CDR2 FQGNSA. CDR3 length equals 17 residues. The CDR3 DNA reads as TGTGCCAGCAGCTTAATGGTTTGGGACGGTGAATCTTATGGCTACACCTTC. This sequence encodes CASSLMVWDGESYGYTF.

This clonotype has more than one count but fewer than ten. V and J are TRBV12-3 or TRBV12-4 and TRBJ2-2, with D perhaps matching TRBD1 (5 bases). The CDR3 consists of 14 residues. V was trimmed by 2 bases and J by 6 bases, leaving 10 bases between them. The CDR3 DNA is TGTGCCAGCAGTTTAATGATGGGGCCCGGGGAGCTGTTTTTT. Translated, it gives CASSLMMGPGELFF.

The sample holds a few counts of this clonotype. The chain has TRBV4-3 and TRBJ2-2, with D uncertain. Germline V CDR1 and CDR2: LGHNA, YSLEER. The V end lost 0 bases, the J end lost 0 bases, and 11 bases lay between the germline ends. CDR3 length: 17 amino acids. In DNA, the CDR3 is TGCGCCAGCAGCCAAGAAATAAGATCCGCGAACACCGGGGAGCTGTTTTTT. Protein: CASSQEIRSANTGELFF.